A selection of T cell receptor beta chains follows, all from one sample in a study of blood T cell repertoires in COVID-19. The repertoire was sequenced with immunoSEQ multiplex PCR; TCRdb's copy has only in-frame clones and lacks some. The repertoire includes about 150,000 clones, 85% to 90% of them detected once, and roughly 3.2% sits in the top ten. The source material was peripheral blood. These receptor sequences come from a woman aged 55 to 70 with active COVID-19. The CDR3 runs from the conserved cysteine through the conserved F or W. A D gene is named only where the DNA matches it firmly. Clone size is not always given. Where it is, it says once, few, many or a class for expanded clones.

v_call	d_call	clone_size	j_call	cdr3_aa	cdr3_nt
TRBV5-1	NA	NA	TRBJ1-3	CASSLPPVSGSGNTIYF	TGCGCCAGCAGCTTACCCCCGGTTTCGGGATCTGGAAACACCATATATTTT
TRBV28	NA	NA	TRBJ2-2	CASSLSPTVSTGELFF	TGTGCCAGCAGTTTGTCACCTACCGTCTCAACCGGGGAGCTGTTTTTT
TRBV23-1	NA	NA	TRBJ2-3	CAIECTDTQYF	TGCGCCATCGAGTGCACAGATACGCAGTATTTT
TRBV21-1	NA	once	TRBJ2-7	CASSKDSGGSFLLDYEQYF	TGTGCCAGCAGCAAAGATTCGGGAGGCTCTTTCCTCCTCGACTACGAGCAGTACTTC
TRBV19	NA	few	TRBJ1-3	CASSIRGVSGNTIYF	TGTGCCAGTAGTATTCGGGGAGTCTCTGGAAACACCATATATTTT
TRBV23-1	NA	NA	TRBJ1-2	CASLPWGGLNYGYTF	TGCGCCAGCCTACCATGGGGGGGGTTGAACTATGGCTACACCTTC
TRBV19	TRBD1	NA	TRBJ1-1	CASSPRQGRTEAFF	TGTGCCAGTAGTCCCCGACAGGGTCGGACTGAAGCTTTCTTT
TRBV5-1	TRBD1	NA	TRBJ2-1	CASSPSPGQAYNEQFF	TGCGCCAGCAGTCCTTCCCCGGGACAGGCCTACAATGAGCAGTTCTTC
TRBV18	TRBD1	NA	TRBJ1-1	CASSARRDRRTDTEAFF	TGTGCCAGCTCAGCCCGCCGGGACAGGCGTACAGACACTGAAGCTTTCTTT
TRBV6-7	TRBD2	NA	TRBJ2-1	CASRTPCGSYNEQFF	TGTGCCAGCAGAACCCCTTGCGGGAGTTACAATGAGCAGTTCTTC
TRBV19	TRBD1	once	TRBJ1-2	CASSANPGTGIGYTF	TGTGCCAGTAGTGCTAATCCCGGGACAGGGATCGGCTACACCTTC
TRBV4-1	NA	few	TRBJ1-1	CASSQSKGYGTEAFF	TGCGCCAGCAGCCAGTCGAAGGGGTACGGCACTGAAGCTTTCTTT
TRBV24-1	TRBD1	once	TRBJ1-1	CATSDSRGRQTEAFF	TGTGCCACCAGTGATTCCAGGGGGCGTCAAACTGAAGCTTTCTTT
TRBV29-1	NA	few	TRBJ2-7	CSEKRLGSYEQYF	TGCAGCGAAAAGCGGTTAGGCTCCTACGAGCAGTACTTC
TRBV2	NA	NA	TRBJ2-3	CASSEELGDNPNLDTQYF	TGTGCCAGCAGTGAAGAGTTGGGGGACAATCCGAACTTAGATACGCAGTATTTT
TRBV18	TRBD1	NA	TRBJ2-1	CASSRDRGRNEQFF	TGTGCCAGCTCCCGGGACAGGGGACGCAATGAGCAGTTCTTC
TRBV18	NA	NA	TRBJ2-3	CASSRHERNTQYF	TGTGCCAGCTCAAGGCATGAGCGAAATACGCAGTATTTT
TRBV7-9	NA	NA	TRBJ1-1	CASSRQVGAFF	TGTGCCAGCAGCCGACAGGTGGGAGCTTTCTTT
TRBV10-3	NA	NA	TRBJ1-2	CAISEGFGNGYTF	TGTGCCATCAGTGAGGGATTCGGGAATGGCTACACCTTC
TRBV19	TRBD2	NA	TRBJ2-1	CASSMGTSGFPQRYNEQFF	TGTGCCAGTAGTATGGGGACTAGCGGCTTCCCCCAGAGGTACAATGAGCAGTTCTTC
TRBV12-5	NA	NA	TRBJ2-5	CASGPKRDTEETQYF	TGTGCTAGTGGACCAAAGCGGGACACAGAAGAGACCCAGTACTTC
TRBV19	NA	few	TRBJ1-5	CASGRGGTLRINQPQHF	TGTGCCAGTGGCCGGGGGGGGACACTCAGGATTAATCAGCCCCAGCATTTT
TRBV9	TRBD2	NA	TRBJ2-7	CASSACKREVRGGEQYF	TGTGCCAGCAGCGCTTGTAAGCGGGAAGTGCGTGGGGGCGAGCAGTACTTC
TRBV4-1	NA	NA	TRBJ1-1	CASSQVGGLVEAFF	TGCGCCAGCAGCCAAGTGGGGGGGTTGGTTGAAGCTTTCTTT
TRBV7-8	NA	NA	TRBJ2-3	CASRDWSNTDTQYF	TGTGCCAGCAGGGACTGGTCGAACACAGATACGCAGTATTTT
TRBV2	NA	NA	TRBJ2-3	CASSEVADTQYF	TGTGCCAGCAGTGAAGTAGCAGATACGCAGTATTTT
TRBV10-3	TRBD1	NA	TRBJ2-1	CAISRGQGAYEQFF	TGTGCCATCAGTCGGGGACAGGGGGCATATGAGCAGTTCTTC
TRBV7-3	NA	NA	TRBJ1-2	CASSSSGGYGYTF	TGTGCCAGCAGCTCGTCGGGTGGCTATGGCTACACCTTC
TRBV7-9	TRBD1	NA	TRBJ2-7	CASSPGGAGYEQYF	TGTGCCAGCAGCCCAGGGGGCGCGGGCTACGAGCAGTACTTC
TRBV2	TRBD2	NA	TRBJ2-3	CASSRTSGTADTQYF	TGTGCCAGCAGTAGGACTAGCGGGACAGCAGATACGCAGTATTTT
TRBV30	TRBD1	NA	TRBJ2-1	CAWSLTGGSRNEQFF	TGTGCCTGGAGTTTGACAGGGGGGTCGAGGAATGAGCAGTTCTTC
TRBV28	TRBD1	NA	TRBJ2-3	CASSSDRVDTQYF	TGTGCCAGCAGTTCAGACAGGGTCGATACGCAGTATTTT
TRBV7-2	NA	NA	TRBJ2-7	CASSLALQNSYEQYF	TGTGCCAGCAGCTTAGCGCTGCAGAACTCCTACGAGCAGTACTTC
TRBV28	TRBD1	NA	TRBJ2-3	CASSLLRPTGGDTQYF	TGTGCCAGCAGTTTATTGAGACCCACAGGGGGAGATACGCAGTATTTT
TRBV2	TRBD1	once	TRBJ2-1	CASATGTANNEQFF	TGTGCCAGCGCTACCGGGACAGCTAACAATGAGCAGTTCTTC
TRBV5-6	NA	once	TRBJ1-5	CASSLGQGFQPQHF	TGTGCCAGCAGCTTGGGGCAGGGCTTTCAGCCCCAGCATTTT
TRBV15	NA	NA	TRBJ1-1	CATSRDYSEAFF	TGTGCCACCAGCAGAGATTATTCTGAAGCTTTCTTT
TRBV11-2	TRBD2	NA	TRBJ2-5	CASSLEAGGLQETQYF	TGTGCCAGCAGCTTAGAAGCGGGAGGCCTCCAAGAGACCCAGTACTTC
TRBV27	TRBD2	NA	TRBJ2-1	CASSIQYPPLAGGPDEQFF	TGTGCCAGCAGTATCCAATACCCGCCTCTAGCGGGAGGGCCCGATGAGCAGTTCTTC
TRBV9	NA	NA	TRBJ1-2	CASSVTTSGGYTF	TGTGCCAGCAGCGTAACTACGAGCGGAGGCTACACCTTC
TRBV19	NA	NA	TRBJ1-2	CASRRQRENYGYTF	TGTGCCAGTAGGCGACAGAGAGAGAACTATGGCTACACCTTC